One TCR beta chain is described in this entry. This entry is derived from a study of graft-versus-host responses after intestinal transplantation. The data were produced by immunoSEQ multiplex PCR, yet TCRdb's version contains in-frame clones alone and is incomplete. This table has under 30,000 clones, roughly 88% appearing once. This CDR3 is 13 amino acids long. Between the trimmed V and J ends, which lost 10 bases and 5 bases, there was a span of 17 bases. Germline V lookup: CDR1 SGHTA, CDR2 FQGNSA. The material was PBMCs, obtained approximately 450 days after intestinal transplant. The chain combines TRBV7-2 with TRBJ2-5; a possible D gene is TRBD2 (6 bases). This sequence originates from a human patient who received an intestinal transplant, so some T cells may come from the graft donor. The chain's CDR3 is CATGSGSGETQYF. The CDR3 coding sequence is TGTGCCACCGGTTCCGGGAGTGGGGAGACCCAGTACTTC.